The present T cell receptor (beta chain) was sequenced within a study of T cells in Graves' hyperthyroidism and ophthalmopathy. General study points: Using 13 V-J features, a model discriminated ophthalmopathy from stable hyperthyroidism.

Diagnoses rested on clinical symptoms, serum thyroxine and TRAb, thyroid ultrasound and orbital computed tomography. The trim removed 1 base at V and 8 bases at J, leaving 9 bases unmatched. The length of the CDR3 is 14 residues. Germline V gene sequence: CDR1 DFQATT, CDR2 SNEGSKA (reference sequence). RNA transcripts gave rise to amplified TCR beta CDR3 regions. Carried out on the TCR CDR3, a first-round RT-PCR used the HTBI primer set. Each CDR3 protein gets one entry after TCRdb re-called the multiplex PCR reads with MiXCR. This sample carries under 350,000 distinct CDR3 sequences, 21% of them seen once, and the ten largest clones take less than 65%. The sample holds a few counts of this clonotype. Its specificity is not known.

The rearrangement joins TRBV20-1 to TRBJ2-3; the match to TRBD1 covers 7 bases. The receptor was isolated from a woman between 50 and 59 years old with Graves' hyperthyroidism. What was sequenced was blood. DNA of the CDR3: TGCAGTGCTAGAGCCCTCCGACAGGGTACTACGCAGTATTTT. Its translation: CSARALRQGTTQYF.